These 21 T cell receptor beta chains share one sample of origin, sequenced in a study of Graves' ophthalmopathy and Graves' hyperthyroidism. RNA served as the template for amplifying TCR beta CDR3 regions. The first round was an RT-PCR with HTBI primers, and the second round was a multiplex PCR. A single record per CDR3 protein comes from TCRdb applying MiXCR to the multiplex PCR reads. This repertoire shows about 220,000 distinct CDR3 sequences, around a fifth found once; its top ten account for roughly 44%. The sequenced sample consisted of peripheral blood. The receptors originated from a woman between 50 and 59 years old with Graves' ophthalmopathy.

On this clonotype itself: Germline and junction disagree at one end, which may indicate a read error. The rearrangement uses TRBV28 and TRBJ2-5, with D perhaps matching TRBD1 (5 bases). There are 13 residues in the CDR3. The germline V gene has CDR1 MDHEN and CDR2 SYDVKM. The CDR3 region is CARSSGNPETQYF. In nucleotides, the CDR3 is TGTGCCAGAAGTTCAGGGAATCCAGAGACACAGTACTTC.

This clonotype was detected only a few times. CDR3 nucleotides: TGCAGTGGCCGGCCTGATCGCAGGCGTTCGGACACTGAAGCTTTCTTT. Translation: CSGRPDRRRSDTEAFF. The genes are TRBV20-1 and TRBJ1-1; D is ambiguous. The CDR3 totals 16 residues. CDR1 and CDR2 from the germline V gene are DFQATT and SNEGSKA (reference sequence). V was cut by 7 bases and J by 3 bases, with 24 bases left in between.

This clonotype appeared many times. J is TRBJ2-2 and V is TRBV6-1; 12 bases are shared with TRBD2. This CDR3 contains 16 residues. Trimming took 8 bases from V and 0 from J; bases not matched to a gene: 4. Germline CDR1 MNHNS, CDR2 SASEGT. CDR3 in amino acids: CASHGLAGTNTGELFF. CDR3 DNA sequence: TGTGCCAGCCATGGACTAGCGGGAACGAACACCGGGGAGCTGTTTTTT.

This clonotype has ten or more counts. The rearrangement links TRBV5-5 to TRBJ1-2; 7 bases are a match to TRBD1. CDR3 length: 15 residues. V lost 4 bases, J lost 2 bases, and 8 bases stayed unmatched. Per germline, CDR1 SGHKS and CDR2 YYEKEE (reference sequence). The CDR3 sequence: CASSLTDRVNYGYTF. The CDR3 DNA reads TGTGCCAGCAGCCTGACTGACAGGGTGAACTATGGCTACACCTTC. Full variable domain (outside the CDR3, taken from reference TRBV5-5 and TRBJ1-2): DAGVTQSPTHLIKTRGQQVTLRCSPISGHKSVSWYQQVLGQGPQFIFQYYEKEERGRGNFPDRFSARQFPNYSSELNVNALLLGDSALYLCASSLTDRVNYGYTFGSGTRLTVV.

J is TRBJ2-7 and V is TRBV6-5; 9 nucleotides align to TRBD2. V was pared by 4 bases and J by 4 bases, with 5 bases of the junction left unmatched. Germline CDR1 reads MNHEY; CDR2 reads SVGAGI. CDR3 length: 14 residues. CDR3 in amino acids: CASSFEAGGYEQYF. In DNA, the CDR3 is TGTGCCAGCAGTTTTGAAGCGGGAGGATACGAGCAGTACTTC.

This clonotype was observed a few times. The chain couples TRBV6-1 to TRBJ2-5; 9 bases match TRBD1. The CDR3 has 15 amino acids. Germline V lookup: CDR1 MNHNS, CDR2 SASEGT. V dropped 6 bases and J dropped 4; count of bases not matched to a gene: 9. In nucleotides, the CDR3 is TGTGCCAGCAGCCGTGATACAGGGGGCTCAGAGACCCAGTACTTC. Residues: CASSRDTGGSETQYF.

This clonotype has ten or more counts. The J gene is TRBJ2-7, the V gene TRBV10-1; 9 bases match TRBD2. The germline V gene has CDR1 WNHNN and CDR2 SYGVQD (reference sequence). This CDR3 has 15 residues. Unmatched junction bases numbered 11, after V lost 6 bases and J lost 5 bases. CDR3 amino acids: CASSLQVAGAHEQYF. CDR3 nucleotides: TGCGCCAGCAGCCTCCAGGTAGCGGGAGCCCACGAGCAGTACTTC.

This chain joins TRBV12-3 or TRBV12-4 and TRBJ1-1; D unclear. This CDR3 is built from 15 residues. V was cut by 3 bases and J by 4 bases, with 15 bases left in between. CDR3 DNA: TGTGCCAGCAGTTTCGCACTCGCGGAGGGCACTGAAGCTTTCTTT. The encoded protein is CASSFALAEGTEAFF.

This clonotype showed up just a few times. CDR3 in DNA: TGCGCCAGCAGCCGCCCCAGGGGGGGTTTGGACGAGCAGTACTTC. Its protein product is CASSRPRGGLDEQYF. The gene calls are TRBV10-2 and TRBJ2-7; D tentatively reads TRBD1 or TRBD2 (7 bases each). Germline V CDR1 and CDR2: WSHSY, SAAADI. Trimming shortened V by 6 bases and J by 5 bases, and 20 bases separated the two germline ends. This CDR3 spans 15 amino acids.

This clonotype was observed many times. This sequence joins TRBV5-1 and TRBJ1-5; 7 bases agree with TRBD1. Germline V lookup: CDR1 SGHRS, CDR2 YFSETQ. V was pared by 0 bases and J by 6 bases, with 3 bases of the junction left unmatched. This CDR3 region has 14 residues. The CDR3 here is CASSLGGGGQPQHF. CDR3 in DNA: TGCGCCAGCAGCTTGGGAGGGGGCGGTCAGCCCCAGCATTTT. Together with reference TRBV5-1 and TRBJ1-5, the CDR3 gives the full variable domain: KAGVTQTPRYLIKTRGQQVTLSCSPISGHRSVSWYQQTPGQGLQFLFEYFSETQRNKGNFPGRFSGRQFSNSRSEMNVSTLELGDSALYLCASSLGGGGQPQHFGDGTRLSIL.

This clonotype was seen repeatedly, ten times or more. CDR3 coding DNA: TGCAGTGCTCTGGCGGGACAGGTCCAAGAGACCCAGTACTTC. This encodes CSALAGQVQETQYF. The chain couples TRBV20-1 to TRBJ2-5; 8 bases are a match to TRBD1. J lost 1 base, V lost 5 bases, and 6 bases had no gene match. The CDR3 covers 14 residues. Germline V gene sequence: CDR1 DFQATT, CDR2 SNEGSKA (reference sequence).

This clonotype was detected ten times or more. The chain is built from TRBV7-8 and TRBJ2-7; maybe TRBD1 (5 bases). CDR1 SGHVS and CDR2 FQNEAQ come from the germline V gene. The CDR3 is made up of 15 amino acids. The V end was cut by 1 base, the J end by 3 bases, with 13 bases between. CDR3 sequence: CASSLGLGQDYEQYF. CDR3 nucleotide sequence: TGTGCCAGCAGCTTAGGTCTGGGGCAAGACTACGAGCAGTACTTC.

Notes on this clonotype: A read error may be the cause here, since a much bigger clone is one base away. Here the CDR3 DNA reads TGTGCCTGGAGTCACAACACTGAAGCTTTCTTT. This encodes CAWSHNTEAFF. J is TRBJ1-1 and V is TRBV30; no definite D call. This CDR3 spans 11 amino acids. V was clipped by 2 bases and J by 2 bases, with 3 bases between them. Per germline, CDR1 GTSNPN and CDR2 SVGIG (reference sequence). Full variable domain (missing parts from reference TRBV30 and TRBJ1-1): SQTIHQWPATLVQPVGSPLSLECTVEGTSNPNLYWYRQAAGRGLQLLFYSVGIGQISSEVPQNLSASRPQDRQFILSSKKLLLSDSGFYLCAWSHNTEAFFGQGTRLTVV.

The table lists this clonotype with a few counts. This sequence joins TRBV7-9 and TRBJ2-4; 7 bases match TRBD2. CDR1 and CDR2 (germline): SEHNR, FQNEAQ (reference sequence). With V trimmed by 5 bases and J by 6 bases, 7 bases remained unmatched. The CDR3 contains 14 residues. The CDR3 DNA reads TGTGCCAGCAGCATCGGGGGGACGGTAAACATTCAGTACTTC. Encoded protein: CASSIGGTVNIQYF.

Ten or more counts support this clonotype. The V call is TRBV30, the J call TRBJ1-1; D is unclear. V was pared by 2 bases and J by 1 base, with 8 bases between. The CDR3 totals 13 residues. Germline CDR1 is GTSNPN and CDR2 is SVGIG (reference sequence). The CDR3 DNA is TGTGCCTGGAGTCGTCAGCCGAACACTGAAGCTTTCTTT. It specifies CAWSRQPNTEAFF.

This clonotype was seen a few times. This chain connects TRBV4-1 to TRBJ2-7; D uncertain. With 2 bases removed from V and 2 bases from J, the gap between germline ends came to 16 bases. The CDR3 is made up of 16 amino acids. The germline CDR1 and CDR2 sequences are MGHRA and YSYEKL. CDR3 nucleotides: TGCGCCAGCAGCCAACCTTCCCACCGGCCTCCCTACGAGCAGTACTTC. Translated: CASSQPSHRPPYEQYF.

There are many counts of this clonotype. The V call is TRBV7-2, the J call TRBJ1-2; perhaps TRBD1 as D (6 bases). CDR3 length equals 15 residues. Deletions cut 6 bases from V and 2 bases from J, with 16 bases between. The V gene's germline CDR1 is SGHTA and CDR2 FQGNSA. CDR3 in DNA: TGTGCCAGCAGGGTACCCCGGGACAAAAACTATGGCTACACCTTC. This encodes CASRVPRDKNYGYTF.

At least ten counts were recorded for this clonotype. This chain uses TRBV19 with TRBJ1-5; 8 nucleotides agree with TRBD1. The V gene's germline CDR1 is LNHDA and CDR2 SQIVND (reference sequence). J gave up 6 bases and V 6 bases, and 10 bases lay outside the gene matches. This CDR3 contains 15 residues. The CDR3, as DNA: TGTGCCAGTAGCCCCCCGGACAGGGTGGTTCAGCCCCAGCATTTT. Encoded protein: CASSPPDRVVQPQHF.

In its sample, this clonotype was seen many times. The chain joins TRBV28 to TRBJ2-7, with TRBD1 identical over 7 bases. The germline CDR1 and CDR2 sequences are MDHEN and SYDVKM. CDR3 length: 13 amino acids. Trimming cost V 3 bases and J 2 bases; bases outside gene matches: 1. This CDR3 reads CASSFGQAYEQYF. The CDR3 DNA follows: TGTGCCAGCAGTTTTGGACAGGCCTACGAGCAGTACTTC.

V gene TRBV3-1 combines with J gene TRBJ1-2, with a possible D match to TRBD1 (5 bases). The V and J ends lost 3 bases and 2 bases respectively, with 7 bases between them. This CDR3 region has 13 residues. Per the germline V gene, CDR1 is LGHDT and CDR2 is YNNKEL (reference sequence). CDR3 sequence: CASSHRQNYGYTF. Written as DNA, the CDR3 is TGTGCCAGCAGCCACCGACAGAACTATGGCTACACCTTC.

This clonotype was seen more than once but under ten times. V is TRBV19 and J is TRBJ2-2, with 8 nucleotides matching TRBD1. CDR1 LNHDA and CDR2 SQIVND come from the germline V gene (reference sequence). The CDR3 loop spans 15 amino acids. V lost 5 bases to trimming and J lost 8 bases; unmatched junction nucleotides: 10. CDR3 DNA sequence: TGTGCCAGTAGTGGCGGACAGGGTGTTAGGGGGGAGCTGTTTTTT. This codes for CASSGGQGVRGELFF.